This TCR beta chain is from a study of OX40 agonist ivuxolimab in advanced cancers. Study-wide results and caveats: At doses 0.1 to 3.0 mg/kg, CD4+ and CD8+ clones expanded. Researchers did not establish what antigens the expanded peripheral T cells target.

Sequenced by immunoSEQ multiplex PCR; TCRdb stores in-frame clones only, minus some. The top ten hold 0.95% to 1.5% of the sample, which has nearly 55,000 clones, approximately 84% seen once. Remarks on this clone: No antigen is known for it.

There are 16 residues in the CDR3. Germline V gene lookup returns CDR1 LNHNV and CDR2 YYDKDF (reference sequence). The ends were cut back, 0 bases at V and 4 bases at J, with 13 bases in the middle. This receptor was obtained from an adult with an advanced solid tumor such as melanoma, head and neck, liver or kidney cancer. Sequencing was performed on CD4+ or CD8+ T cells sorted from blood, taken in a trial of the OX40 agonist ivuxolimab. The rearrangement links TRBV15 to TRBJ1-5; D perhaps matches TRBD1 (6 bases). For the CDR3, the DNA is TGTGCCACCAGCAGAGATCGTGGGACACCGAATCAGCCCCAGCATTTT. Its translation: CATSRDRGTPNQPQHF.